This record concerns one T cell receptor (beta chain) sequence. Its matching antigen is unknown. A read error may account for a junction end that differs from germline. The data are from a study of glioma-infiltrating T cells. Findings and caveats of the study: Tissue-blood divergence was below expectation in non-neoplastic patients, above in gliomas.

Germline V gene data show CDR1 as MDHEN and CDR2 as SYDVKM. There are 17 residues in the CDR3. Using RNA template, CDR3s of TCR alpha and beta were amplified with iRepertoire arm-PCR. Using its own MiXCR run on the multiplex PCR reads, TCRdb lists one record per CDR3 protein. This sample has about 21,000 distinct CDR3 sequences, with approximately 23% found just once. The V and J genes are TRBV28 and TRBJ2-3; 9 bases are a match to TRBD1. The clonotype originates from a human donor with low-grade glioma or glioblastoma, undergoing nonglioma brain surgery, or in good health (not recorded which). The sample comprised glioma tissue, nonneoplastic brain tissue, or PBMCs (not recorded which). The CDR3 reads CACSAADRGTYTDTQYF. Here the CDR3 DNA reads TGTGCCTGCAGTGCTGCCGACAGGGGGACCTATACAGATACGCAGTATTTT.